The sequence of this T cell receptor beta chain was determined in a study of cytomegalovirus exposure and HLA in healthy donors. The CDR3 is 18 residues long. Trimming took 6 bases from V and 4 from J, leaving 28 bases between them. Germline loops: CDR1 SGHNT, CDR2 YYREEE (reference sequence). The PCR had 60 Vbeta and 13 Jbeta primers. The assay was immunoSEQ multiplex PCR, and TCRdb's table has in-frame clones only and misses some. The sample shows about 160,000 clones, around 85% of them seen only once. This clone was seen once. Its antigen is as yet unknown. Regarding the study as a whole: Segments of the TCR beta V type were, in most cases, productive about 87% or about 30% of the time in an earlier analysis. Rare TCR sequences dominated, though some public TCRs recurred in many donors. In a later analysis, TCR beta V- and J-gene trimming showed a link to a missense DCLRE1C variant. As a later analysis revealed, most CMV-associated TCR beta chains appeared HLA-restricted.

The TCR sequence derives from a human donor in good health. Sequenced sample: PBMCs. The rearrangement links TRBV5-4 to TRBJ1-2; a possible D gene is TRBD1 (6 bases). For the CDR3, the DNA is TGTGCCAGCACCCTAAAATGGGGGCGTCAGGGGAATATCTATGGCTACACCTTC. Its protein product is CASTLKWGRQGNIYGYTF. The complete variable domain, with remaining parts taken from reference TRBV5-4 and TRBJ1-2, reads ETGVTQSPTHLIKTRGQQVTLRCSSQSGHNTVSWYQQALGQGPQFIFQYYREEENGRGNFPPRFSGLQFPNYSSELNVNALELDDSALYLCASTLKWGRQGNIYGYTFGSGTRLTVV.